Sequencing of this T cell receptor (beta chain) was carried out in a study of blood T cell repertoires in COVID-19. As for the study in general: Material from acute and convalescent COVID-19 was sourced from the United States, Italy and Spain. From T cells, B-cell-depleted T cells, or PBMCs came the material, which was cDNA or gDNA.

The CDR3 covers 14 residues. V gave up 11 bases and J gave up 6 bases; unmatched junction bases: 9. Germline CDR1 reads KGHDR; CDR2 reads SFDVKD. In the original analysis: Amplifying reference gene primers gave estimates of nucleated cell counts. Clones were sequenced by immunoSEQ multiplex PCR, and TCRdb holds only the in-frame ones, with some missing. V and J calls and clone size are given by that table; D and trimming were obtained from the DNA. This repertoire shows fewer than 200,000 clones, over 70% found once; its top ten account for around 10%. This TCR derives from a woman aged 80 or over with active or convalescent COVID-19. The material sequenced was peripheral blood. The chain carries TRBV24-1 and TRBJ2-7; 13 nucleotides match TRBD2. CDR3 in amino acids: CANRTSGGKGEQYF. The CDR3 region has the DNA TGTGCCAACAGGACTAGCGGGGGTAAAGGCGAGCAGTACTTC.